Listed below are T cell receptor beta chains from one sample, sequenced in a study of cytomegalovirus exposure and HLA in healthy donors. Some clones are missing from TCRdb's copy, which holds only in-frame ones; the method was immunoSEQ multiplex PCR. The sample records fewer than 200,000 clones, around 80% being singletons. The sequenced sample was PBMCs. Every receptor here comes from a male donor in good health and CMV-seronegative. Each CDR3 is given with its conserved first and last residue. The order of the fields is CDR3 protein, J gene, V gene.

CDR3: CASSLGAGYEQYF
J: TRBJ2-7
V: TRBV27

CDR3: CASSVLGLAGSSTDTQYF
J: TRBJ2-3
V: TRBV2

CDR3: CASSQSGHPYNEQFF
J: TRBJ2-1
V: TRBV4-1

CDR3: CASSLSADTQYF
J: TRBJ2-3
V: TRBV5-1

CDR3: CASSRTEGQPQHF
J: TRBJ1-5
V: TRBV9

CDR3: CATSRERGGTTDTQYF
J: TRBJ2-3
V: TRBV15

CDR3: CAWSVRGNQPQHF
J: TRBJ1-5
V: TRBV30

CDR3: CASSLTGNSNQPQHF
J: TRBJ1-5
V: TRBV7-6

CDR3: CASSPWTGNNSPLHF
J: TRBJ1-6
V: TRBV27

CDR3: CASRRTDYSNQPQHF
J: TRBJ1-5
V: TRBV6-5

CDR3: CATSGPTGVGETQYF
J: TRBJ2-5
V: TRBV15

CDR3: CASSAPTEGAANTGELFF
J: TRBJ2-2
V: TRBV10-1

CDR3: CASSPGGSTDTQYF
J: TRBJ2-3
V: TRBV6-1

CDR3: CASSLGGTAVVQYF
J: TRBJ2-7
V: TRBV7-2

CDR3: CANKRQGSDTEAFF
J: TRBJ1-1
V: TRBV10-3

CDR3: CASSEGAANTEAFF
J: TRBJ1-1
V: TRBV2

CDR3: CASRDRVGATEAFF
J: TRBJ1-1
V: TRBV6-5

CDR3: CASSEEGITDTQYF
J: TRBJ2-3
V: TRBV25-1

CDR3: CASSQSDTSKDTQYF
J: TRBJ2-3
V: TRBV4-3

CDR3: CASSQTGLGYGYTF
J: TRBJ1-2
V: TRBV7-9

CDR3: CASTRDITNEKLFF
J: TRBJ1-4
V: TRBV2

CDR3: CASSLSQNTEAFF
J: TRBJ1-1
V: TRBV7-7

CDR3: CASSRSLRGTEAFF
J: TRBJ1-1
V: TRBV14

CDR3: CASSPGGLPYNEQFF
J: TRBJ2-1
V: TRBV14

CDR3: CASSLTPRVTAPATNEKLFF
J: TRBJ1-4
V: TRBV27

CDR3: CASSAGQGRSNEQYF
J: TRBJ2-7
V: TRBV7-9

CDR3: CASSSDTRYGYTF
J: TRBJ1-2
V: TRBV7-9

CDR3: CASSLTGWTGELFF
J: TRBJ2-2
V: TRBV11-2

CDR3: CASSQPGQAAGYTF
J: TRBJ1-2
V: TRBV6-5

CDR3: CASSGGQAVQPQHF
J: TRBJ1-5
V: TRBV6-1

CDR3: CASSQDWGPQPQHF
J: TRBJ1-5
V: TRBV4-3

CDR3: CASSLNRGSDSPLHF
J: TRBJ1-6
V: TRBV5-1

CDR3: CASTPGSGASSYEQYF
J: TRBJ2-7
V: TRBV5-6

CDR3: CASSAPGGVTNYGYTF
J: TRBJ1-2
V: TRBV6-6

CDR3: CATSRVMSSGANVLTF
J: TRBJ2-6
V: TRBV15

CDR3: CASVQGAGQPQHF
J: TRBJ1-5
V: TRBV21-1

CDR3: CASSYGQGTEKLFF
J: TRBJ1-4
V: TRBV6-5

CDR3: CASSQVAAYEQYF
J: TRBJ2-7
V: TRBV4-1

CDR3: CASSSTVYQPQHF
J: TRBJ1-5
V: TRBV7-8

CDR3: CTGGDTEAFF
J: TRBJ1-1
V: TRBV30

CDR3: CASSYSRGPSTDTQYF
J: TRBJ2-3
V: TRBV6-5